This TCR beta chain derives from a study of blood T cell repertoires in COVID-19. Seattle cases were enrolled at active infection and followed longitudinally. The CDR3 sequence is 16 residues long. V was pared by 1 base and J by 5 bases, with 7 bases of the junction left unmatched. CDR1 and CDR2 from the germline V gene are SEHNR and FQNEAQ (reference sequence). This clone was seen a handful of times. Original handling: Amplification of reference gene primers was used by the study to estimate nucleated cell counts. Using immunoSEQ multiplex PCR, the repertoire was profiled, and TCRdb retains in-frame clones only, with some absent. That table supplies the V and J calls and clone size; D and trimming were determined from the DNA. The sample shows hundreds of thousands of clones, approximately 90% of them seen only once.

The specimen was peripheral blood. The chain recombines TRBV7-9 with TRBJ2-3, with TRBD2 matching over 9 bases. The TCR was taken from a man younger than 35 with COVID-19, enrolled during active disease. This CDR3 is CASSLGREGRLDTQYF. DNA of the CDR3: TGTGCCAGCAGCTTAGGGCGGGAGGGCCGGTTAGATACGCAGTATTTT. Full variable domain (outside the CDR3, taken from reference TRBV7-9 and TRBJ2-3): DTGVSQNPRHKITKRGQNVTFRCDPISEHNRLYWYRQTLGQGPEFLTYFQNEAQLEKSRLLSDRFSAERPKGSFSTLEIQRTEQGDSAMYLCASSLGREGRLDTQYFGPGTRLTVL.